This entry describes one T cell receptor (beta chain). Its specificity is not known. From the RT-PCR reads, TCRdb called clonotypes with MiXCR, one entry per CDR3 protein. Among approximately 300,000 distinct CDR3 sequences listed, over 20% were seen once. These data are taken from a study of response to subunit inactivated influenza vaccine. The study's findings and limits: The authors put forward the suggestion that each seasonal influenza vaccination may bring in only a limited number of new T cells.

Germline values: CDR1 MNHEY, CDR2 SVGAGI. The CDR3 totals 15 residues. V lost 0 bases and J lost 3, with 9 bases in between. The J gene is TRBJ2-1, the V gene TRBV6-5; D is unresolved. This TCR was sampled from a man aged 50-75 years who received an inactivated influenza vaccine. The starting material was PBMCs from blood, obtained 21 months after vaccination. The CDR3 loop is CASSYSGGSYNEQFF. CDR3 DNA: TGTGCCAGCAGTTACTCAGGCGGCAGCTACAATGAGCAGTTCTTC.